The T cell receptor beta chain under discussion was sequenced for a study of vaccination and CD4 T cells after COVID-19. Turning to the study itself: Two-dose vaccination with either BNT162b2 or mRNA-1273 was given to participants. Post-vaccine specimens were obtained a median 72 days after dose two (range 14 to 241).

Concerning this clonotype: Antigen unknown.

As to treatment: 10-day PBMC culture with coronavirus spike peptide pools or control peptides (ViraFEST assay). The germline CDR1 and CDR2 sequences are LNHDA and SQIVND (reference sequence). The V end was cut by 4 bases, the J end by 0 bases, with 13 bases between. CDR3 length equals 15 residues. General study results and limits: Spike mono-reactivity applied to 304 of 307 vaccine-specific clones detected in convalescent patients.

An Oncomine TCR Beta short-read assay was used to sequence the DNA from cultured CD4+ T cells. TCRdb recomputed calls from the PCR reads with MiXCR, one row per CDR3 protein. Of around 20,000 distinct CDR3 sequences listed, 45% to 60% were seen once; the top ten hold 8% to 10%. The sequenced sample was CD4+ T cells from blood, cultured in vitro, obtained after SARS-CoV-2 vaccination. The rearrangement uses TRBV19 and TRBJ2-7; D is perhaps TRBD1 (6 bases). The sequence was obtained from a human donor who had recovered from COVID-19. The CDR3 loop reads CASSKGDRFSYEQYF. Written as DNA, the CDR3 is TGTGCCAGTAGTAAAGGCGACAGGTTCTCCTACGAGCAGTACTTC.